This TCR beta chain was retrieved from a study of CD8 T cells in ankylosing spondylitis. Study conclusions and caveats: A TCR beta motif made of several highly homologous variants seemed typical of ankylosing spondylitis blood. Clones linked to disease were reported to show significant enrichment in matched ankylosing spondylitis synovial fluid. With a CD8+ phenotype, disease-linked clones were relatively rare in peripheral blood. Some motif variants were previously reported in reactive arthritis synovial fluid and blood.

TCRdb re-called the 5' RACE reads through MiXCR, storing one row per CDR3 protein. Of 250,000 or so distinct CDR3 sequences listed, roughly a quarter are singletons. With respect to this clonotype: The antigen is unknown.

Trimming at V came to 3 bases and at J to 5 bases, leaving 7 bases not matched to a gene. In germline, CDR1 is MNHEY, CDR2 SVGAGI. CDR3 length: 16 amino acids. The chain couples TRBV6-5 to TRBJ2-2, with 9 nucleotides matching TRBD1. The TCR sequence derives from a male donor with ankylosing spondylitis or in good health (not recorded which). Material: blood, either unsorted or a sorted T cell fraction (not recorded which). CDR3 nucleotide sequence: TGTGCCAGCAGTTATGAACCGGGACAGGGTACCGGGGAGCTGTTTTTT. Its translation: CASSYEPGQGTGELFF.